This T cell receptor beta chain was recorded in a study of memory CD4+ T cells and cytomegalovirus serostatus. Per germline, CDR1 SGHTA and CDR2 FQGNSA. The CDR3 runs 13 residues. The V gene lost 0 bases and the J gene lost 4 bases, with 4 bases spanning the gap. The data were produced by immunoSEQ multiplex PCR, yet TCRdb's version contains in-frame clones alone and is incomplete. The table includes 45,000 or so clones, approximately 81% detected once. Single viable CD3+CD4+CD8-CD45RO+ cells were sorted as the memory CD4+ T cells. This receptor was taken from an adult in good health and CMV-seronegative. V usage is TRBV7-2 and J usage is TRBJ1-5; no clear D gene. Specimen: memory CD4+ T cells from blood. CDR3 sequence: CASSLAYNQPQHF. The CDR3 DNA is TGTGCCAGCAGCTTAGCTTATAATCAGCCCCAGCATTTT. Variable domain in full (rest from reference TRBV7-2 and TRBJ1-5): GAGVSQSPSNKVTEKGKDVELRCDPISGHTALYWYRQSLGQGLEFLIYFQGNSAPDKSGLPSDRFSAERTGGSVSTLTIQRTQQEDSAVYLCASSLAYNQPQHFGDGTRLSIL.